One sample yielded the 27 T cell receptor beta chains listed below, sequenced in a study of breast tumors, draining lymph nodes, adjacent tissues. One entry per CDR3 protein results from TCRdb running MiXCR on the multiplex PCR reads. The data show hundreds of thousands of distinct CDR3 sequences, with about 34% seen just once and 1.4% held by the top ten. Samples came from axillary lymph nodes draining the breast cancer. Sample: axillary lymph node tissue. These receptors originate from a female donor with breast cancer. Some clones in this sample may be carry-over from other donors' samples.

The chain links TRBV4-1 to TRBJ1-1; 9 bases are a match to TRBD1. The trim removed 4 bases at V and 8 bases at J, leaving 11 bases unmatched. Germline CDR1 reads MGHRA; CDR2 reads YSYEKL. This CDR3 is 15 amino acids long. CDR3 bases: TGCGCCAGCAGCCTAGACGGACAGGGGATCTTGGAAGCTTTCTTT. Its translation is CASSLDGQGILEAFF.

This clonotype came up many times. This chain uses TRBV5-1 with TRBJ2-5, with 14 bases fitting TRBD2. The CDR3 runs 20 residues. V dropped 2 bases and J dropped 5; count of bases not matched to a gene: 17. Germline lookup yields CDR1 SGHRS and CDR2 YFSETQ. The CDR3 DNA reads TGCGCCAGCAGCTTCCTGCCAACCACCGGGACTAGCGGGAGTGGGGAGACCCAGTACTTC. Translated: CASSFLPTTGTSGSGETQYF.

This clonotype has a count of ten or more. This rearrangement joins TRBV11-2 to TRBJ2-1, with TRBD1 matching over 8 bases. In germline, CDR1 is SGHAT, CDR2 FQNNGV. V was clipped by 4 bases and J by 3 bases; unmatched bases: 2. CDR3 size: 14 residues. The CDR3 loop is CASSWDRNYNEQFF. CDR3 sequence (DNA): TGTGCCAGCAGCTGGGACAGGAACTACAATGAGCAGTTCTTC.

The genes are TRBV9 and TRBJ1-3; D possibly corresponds to TRBD1 (5 bases). Germline CDR1 reads SGDLS; CDR2 reads YYNGEE. The CDR3 sequence is 15 residues long. Trimming took off 4 bases at V and 0 bases at J, with 11 bases between the two ends. The CDR3 here is CASSRGRDSGNTIYF. The CDR3 coding sequence is TGTGCCAGCAGCCGGGGGAGAGACTCTGGAAACACCATATATTTT.

Turning to this clonotype: Just one base apart from a much larger clone, this may be a read error. The V call is TRBV7-9, the J call TRBJ2-7; a weak D match, TRBD1 (5 bases). The CDR3 contains 15 residues. Germline V lookup: CDR1 SEHNR, CDR2 FQNEAQ (reference sequence). CDR3 amino acids: CASSPIPEAGHEQHF. The CDR3 DNA sequence: TGTGCCAGCAGCCCAATCCCTGAGGCAGGGCACGAGCAGCACTTC.

This clonotype was recorded many times. CDR3 sequence (DNA): TGCGCCAGCAGCTTCCAAGGCCGAGACAATGAGCAGTTCTTC. Protein sequence: CASSFQGRDNEQFF. This chain connects TRBV5-1 to TRBJ2-1, with D unresolved. CDR3 length: 14 residues. V dropped 2 bases and J dropped 5 bases, with 11 bases sitting between them. The germline CDR1 and CDR2 sequences are SGHRS and YFSETQ.

This clonotype was seen many times. V and J are TRBV7-9 and TRBJ1-1; D possibly corresponds to TRBD1 (6 bases). The CDR3 has 13 amino acids. V shed 5 bases and J shed 1 base, with 8 bases lying between them. CDR1 and CDR2 from the germline V gene are SEHNR and FQNEAQ (reference sequence). As DNA, the CDR3 is TGTGCCAGCAGCCGAGGGGGGAACACTGAAGCTTTCTTT. Amino acids: CASSRGGNTEAFF.

This clonotype was counted only a few times. This chain connects TRBV18 to TRBJ2-1; TRBD2 is a possible D gene (6 bases). The CDR3 has 16 amino acids. With 1 base removed from V and 6 bases from J, the gap between germline ends came to 16 bases. Germline lookup yields CDR1 KGHSH and CDR2 LQKENI. The CDR3 DNA sequence: TGTGCCAGCTCACCACGAGAGACTAGGCTCGCCAATGAGCAGTTCTTC. Translated, it gives CASSPRETRLANEQFF.

A note on this clonotype: A much larger clone is a single base away; this may be a read error. The J gene is TRBJ2-5, the V gene TRBV20-1; TRBD2 is a possible D gene (5 bases). CDR1 and CDR2 (germline): DFQATT, SNEGSKA (reference sequence). The length of the CDR3 is 11 residues. The CDR3 DNA reads TGCAGTGCTGCCCCGAGGGAGACCCAGTCCTTC. Translated: CSAAPRETQSF.

This clonotype was detected many times. The chain uses TRBV12-3 or TRBV12-4 and TRBJ1-4; the D is unclear. This CDR3 comprises 14 residues. V was cut by 5 bases and J by 7 bases, with 14 bases left in between. The CDR3 reads CASSPRAKAEKLFF. The DNA of the CDR3 is TGTGCCAGCAGTCCGCGGGCCAAGGCTGAAAAACTGTTTTTT.

The table lists this clonotype with many counts. The chain carries TRBV5-1 and TRBJ2-3; 7 nucleotides agree with TRBD1. Trimming removed 5 bases from V and 1 base from J; junction bases left unmatched: 10. CDR1 SGHRS and CDR2 YFSETQ come from the germline V gene. CDR3 size: 16 residues. The CDR3 region is CASRLTGSLGTDTQYF. CDR3 sequence (DNA): TGCGCCAGCAGGTTGACAGGGAGCCTAGGCACAGATACGCAGTATTTT.

The CDR3 bases are TGTGCCAGCAGACGCCTCGGGACTAGCGGGAGTAATGAGCAGTATTTT. Translation: CASRRLGTSGSNEQYF. The rearrangement joins TRBV19 to TRBJ2-3, with TRBD2 matching 14 bases. Germline V gene sequence: CDR1 LNHDA, CDR2 SQIVND (reference sequence). V was pared by 9 bases and J by 11 bases, with 16 bases of the junction left unmatched. The CDR3 covers 16 residues.

The rearrangement uses TRBV19 and TRBJ2-6; unclear D gene. With 4 bases removed from V and 4 bases from J, the gap between germline ends came to 5 bases. This CDR3 comprises 13 residues. Germline assignment: CDR1 LNHDA and CDR2 SQIVND (reference sequence). CDR3 region: CASSTSGANVLTF. Written as DNA, the CDR3 is TGTGCCAGTAGTACAAGCGGGGCCAACGTCCTGACTTTC.

Comments on this clonotype: At one end the junction does not follow the germline gene, possibly because of a read error. J is TRBJ2-5 and V is TRBV20-1, with D tentatively TRBD2 (6 bases). The length of the CDR3 is 12 residues. CDR1 is DFQATT, CDR2 SNEGSKA, per germline (reference sequence). The CDR3 DNA reads as TGCAGTGCCGGCCTAGCGCCAGAGACCCCGTACTTC. Translated: CSAGLAPETPYF.

This clonotype was seen many times. The junction does not match germline at one end; this may be a read error. The chain is built from TRBV7-2 and TRBJ2-5, with 9 nucleotides matching TRBD2. The germline CDR1 and CDR2 sequences are SGHTA and FQGNSA. This CDR3 is 15 amino acids long. In DNA form, the CDR3 reads TGTGCCAGCAGCTATGATTCGACTAGCGGAAAGACCCAGCACTTC. Protein sequence: CASSYDSTSGKTQHF.

The gene calls are TRBV4-2 and TRBJ1-4; 9 nucleotides align to TRBD1. With V trimmed by 8 bases and J by 5 bases, 12 bases remained unmatched. From germline, CDR1 is LGHNA and CDR2 YNFKEQ. This CDR3 has 16 residues. CDR3 sequence (DNA): TGTGCCAGCTCTGGATGGGGACAGGGATCGAATGAAAAACTGTTTTTT. Amino acid sequence: CASSGWGQGSNEKLFF.

This clonotype has a count of ten or more. The chain is built from TRBV19 and TRBJ1-5; D unresolved. Germline lookup yields CDR1 LNHDA and CDR2 SQIVND (reference sequence). Deletions cut 2 bases from V and 7 bases from J, with 9 bases between. The CDR3 spans 13 residues. CDR3 region: CASSIRDRQPQHF. DNA of the CDR3: TGTGCCAGTAGTATAAGGGATCGGCAGCCCCAGCATTTT.

As to this clonotype: A clone one base away is much larger, so this may be a read error. The chain links TRBV4-1 to TRBJ2-3, with D perhaps matching TRBD2 (6 bases). CDR1 MGHRA and CDR2 YSYEKL come from the germline V gene. CDR3 length: 16 amino acids. CDR3 loop: CASSQDWGVGTDAQYF. CDR3 in DNA: TGCGCCAGCAGCCAAGATTGGGGGGTCGGCACAGATGCGCAGTATTTT.

In this sample, this clonotype turned up a few times. This may stem from a read error, because a much larger clone lies one nucleotide away. Since no conserved phenylalanine or tryptophan closes the CDR3, a read error is the likely cause. The V and J genes are TRBV7-2 and TRBJ2-7; D not certain. CDR1 is SGHTA and CDR2 is FQGNSA in the germline V gene. The CDR3 has 14 amino acids. V shed 2 bases and J shed 2 bases, with 10 bases lying between them. In DNA form, the CDR3 reads TGTGCCAGCAGCTTATCAGTGGGCACCTACGAGCAGTACCTC. Encoded protein: CASSLSVGTYEQYL.

In its sample, this clonotype was seen a few times. The chain recombines TRBV6-1 with TRBJ2-1, with D hard to call. Germline CDR1 is MNHNS and CDR2 is SASEGT. The V end was cut by 6 bases, the J end by 3 bases, with 3 bases between. The CDR3 runs 11 residues. The DNA for the CDR3 is TGTGCCAGCAGAGGCTACAATGAGCAGTTCTTC. Amino acid sequence: CASRGYNEQFF.

This clonotype came up a few times. A much larger clone is a single base away; this may be a read error. The J gene is TRBJ1-2, the V gene TRBV20-1; possible D gene TRBD1, 6 bases. This CDR3 is built from 12 residues. The germline CDR1 and CDR2 sequences are DFQATT and SNEGSKA (reference sequence). The CDR3 sequence is CSAKQGFYGSTF. The CDR3 DNA is TGCAGTGCTAAACAGGGTTTTTATGGCTCCACCTTC.

This clonotype was recorded at least ten times. This chain uses TRBV11-3 with TRBJ1-3; a possible D gene is TRBD1 (5 bases). V was clipped by 1 base and J by 0 bases, with 7 bases between them. Germline CDR1 SGHNT, CDR2 YENEEA. CDR3 size: 15 residues. The CDR3 DNA reads as TGTGCCAGCAGCTTAGTAGGGGACTCTGGAAACACCATATATTTT. It is translated as CASSLVGDSGNTIYF. The full variable domain, with the rest looked up from reference TRBV11-3 and TRBJ1-3, is EAGVVQSPRYKIIEKKQPVAFWCNPISGHNTLYWYLQNLGQGPELLIRYENEEAVDDSQLPKDRFSAERLKGVDSTLKIQPAELGDSAVYLCASSLVGDSGNTIYFGEGSWLTVV.

Note on this clonotype: A read error may explain this, as a much larger clone is one base away. This rearrangement joins TRBV11-2 to TRBJ2-3, with 7 bases fitting TRBD2. V shed 5 bases and J 1 base; nucleotides not matched to a gene: 9. The CDR3 has 16 residues. Germline V gene sequence: CDR1 SGHAT, CDR2 FQNNGV. This CDR3 is CASSQKREARTDTQYF. The CDR3 DNA reads as TGTGCCAGCAGCCAGAAGCGGGAAGCCCGCACAGATACGCAGTATTTT.

The V and J genes are TRBV29-1 and TRBJ2-1, with 7 bases matching TRBD1. J was trimmed by 2 bases and V by 8 bases; bases with no gene match: 9. There are 14 residues in the CDR3. Germline V gene sequence: CDR1 SQVTM, CDR2 ANQGSEA. DNA for the CDR3: TGCAGCATAAGAACGGGACAGACCTACAATGAGCAGTTCTTC. Encoded protein: CSIRTGQTYNEQFF.

The chain recombines TRBV7-3 with TRBJ2-1; 12 nucleotides match TRBD2. The germline CDR1 and CDR2 sequences are SGHTA and FQGTGA. CDR3 length equals 16 residues. V dropped 2 bases and J dropped 8; count of bases not matched to a gene: 7. As DNA, the CDR3 is TGTGCCAGCAGCTTAGTGGGGACTAGCGGGCCCTATGAGCAGTTCTTC. It translates to CASSLVGTSGPYEQFF.

This clonotype was observed at least ten times. This chain links TRBV2 with TRBJ2-7; maybe TRBD2 (5 bases). The CDR3 is 14 residues long. Between the trimmed V and J ends, which lost 7 bases and 5 bases, there was a span of 18 bases. The germline CDR1 and CDR2 sequences are SNHLY and FYNNEI. Here the CDR3 DNA reads TGTGCCAGCATGGAAGGGCTAGCAAGCCACGAGCAGTACTTC. Its protein product is CASMEGLASHEQYF.

At least ten counts were recorded for this clonotype. The gene calls are TRBV27 and TRBJ1-3; 12 bases align to TRBD1. The CDR3 consists of 17 residues. CDR1 is MNHEY, CDR2 SMNVEV, per germline (reference sequence). After removal of 6 bases from V and 4 bases from J, the junction contained 10 bases not matched to a gene. CDR3: CASRLGGTGGAGNTIYF. CDR3 DNA sequence: TGTGCCAGCAGATTGGGAGGGACAGGGGGCGCGGGAAACACCATATATTTT.